This TCR beta chain was sequenced in a study of glioma-infiltrating T cells after dendritic cell vaccination. Study overall: Between the early 2000s and the early 2010s, patients got autologous tumor lysate-pulsed dendritic cell vaccines.

This clone was counted only a few times. Regarding time point: after dendritic cell vaccination, including at tumor progression/relapse. Germline V gene data show CDR1 as SNHLY and CDR2 as FYNNEI. V was shortened by 6 bases and J by 0 bases, with 18 bases between the two germline ends. The CDR3 runs 17 residues. Produced via immunoSEQ multiplex PCR; TCRdb's table is partial and in-frame only. The table lists roughly 56,000 clones, about 85% of them singletons. This TCR came from a human donor with glioblastoma. The gene calls are TRBV2 and TRBJ1-3; a possible D gene is TRBD1 (5 bases). Sequenced here: blood, sampled after dendritic cell vaccination. Written as DNA, the CDR3 is TGTGCCAGCAGCTTGACCCCACAGGTACTCTCTGGAAACACCATATATTTT. Translation gives CASSLTPQVLSGNTIYF. The full variable domain, its missing parts supplied by reference TRBV2 and TRBJ1-3, is EPEVTQTPSHQVTQMGQEVILRCVPISNHLYFYWYRQILGQKVEFLVSFYNNEISEKSEIFDDQFSVERPDGSNFTLKIRSTKLEDSAMYFCASSLTPQVLSGNTIYFGEGSWLTVV.